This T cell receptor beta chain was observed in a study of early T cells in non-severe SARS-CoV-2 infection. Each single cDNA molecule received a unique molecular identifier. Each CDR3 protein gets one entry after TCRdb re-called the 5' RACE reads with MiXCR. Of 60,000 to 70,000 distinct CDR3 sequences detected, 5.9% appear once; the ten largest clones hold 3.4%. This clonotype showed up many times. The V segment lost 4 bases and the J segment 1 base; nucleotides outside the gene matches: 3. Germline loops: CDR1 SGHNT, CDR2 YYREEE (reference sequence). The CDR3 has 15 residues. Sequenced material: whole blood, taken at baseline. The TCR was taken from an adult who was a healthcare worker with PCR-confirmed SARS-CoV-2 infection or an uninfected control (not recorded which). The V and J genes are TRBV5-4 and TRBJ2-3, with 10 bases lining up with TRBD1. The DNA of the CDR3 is TGTGCCAGCAGCGCAGGACAGGGGGGCACAGATACGCAGTATTTT. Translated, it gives CASSAGQGGTDTQYF.